This TCR beta chain was documented in a study of blood T cell repertoires in COVID-19 (TCRdb year 2020). With regard to the full study: Collaborator samples came from the United States, Italy and Spain and covered acute and convalescent phases of COVID-19. The samples were drawn from two sources: the first 160 participants of the ongoing ImmuneRACE study, and 1,200 or so subjects contributed by 6 global collaborators. HLA class I and class II types, where available, came from metadata supplied by the sample provider rather than from assay-based typing. Nearly every sample came with metadata listing a de-identified subject ID, COVID-19 status, age in years and sex. The repertoires were released in a freely available public database meant as a resource for research on the immune response to SARS-CoV-2. Subjects who had been exposed to COVID-19, were actively infected with it, or had recovered from it provided the deeply sampled blood TCRbeta repertoires that made up the dataset. The material from the prospective study consisted of cDNA or gDNA derived from T cells, B-cell-depleted T cells, or PBMCs. Broader findings and caveats from the paper: How much clinical and demographic metadata was included differed by source and by participant, and the metadata was provided uncurated.

TCRbeta CDR3 regions were amplified from genomic DNA by means of the immunoSEQ Assay, a bias-controlled multiplex PCR. The original pipeline was this. Within the assay, amplification of reference gene primers was used to estimate how many nucleated cells each sample contained. To quantify the absolute abundance of each unique TCRbeta CDR3 rearrangement, sequence reads were collapsed and filtered. For each sample, productive Simpson clonality was calculated as the square root of Simpson's diversity index across productive rearrangements. TCRdb retrieved this table from immuneACCESS and kept in-frame rearrangements only. Not all clones are present; in checked studies, unresolved V genes account for under half, and no reason is known for the remainder. V, J and clone size were drawn from that table, and D and trimming were deduced from the DNA. For this sample there are fewer than 250,000 clones; around 88% appear just once. The top ten clones comprise roughly 8.8% of the sample.

From cysteine to phenylalanine, the CDR3 is 14 amino acids long. The kept DNA is CDR3 alone, 42 bases in frame from the first base. The V end loses 6 bases and the J end loses 3 bases, and a stretch of 11 bases separates them. The germline V gene encodes CDR1 KGHDR and CDR2 SFDVKD. This clone has just a few counts. The antigen it binds to is not known. No much larger clone exists at a distance of one base, and base qualities are not known. The collaborating institutions used their own protocols to collect whole blood in K2EDTA tubes. Collaborator samples were shipped for TCRbeta analysis as frozen whole blood, isolated PBMCs, or DNA extracted from either sample type.

The TCR sequence derives from a woman between 50 and 59 years old with acute or convalescent COVID-19. Sequenced material: peripheral blood. Recombination joined TRBV24-1 with TRBJ2-1; a weak D assignment points to TRBD2 (6 bases agree). Read as DNA, the sequence is TGTGCCACCAGTTCGGACTACCTCTACAATGAGCAGTTCTTC. Translation gives CATSSDYLYNEQFF.